This TCR beta chain was found in a study of shared clonotypes between healthy human individuals (dated by TCRdb to about 2020). Regarding the research as a whole: Two women and a few men aged 18 to 49 years were included in the cohort. For each donor, CD4 naive and CD4 memory were each given three plates, CD8 naive was given two plates, and CD8 memory was given one plate. To estimate repertoire size and how much clonotype sharing occurs between individuals, the study deeply sequenced the blood TCR repertoires of five healthy adults. To increase sequencing depth and limit assay-specific biases, TCR repertoire library preparation and sequencing were carried out by different laboratories using diverse techniques. Between about 0.94 and 8.9 billion PBMCs per donor were obtained by leukapheresis.

TCR CDR3 regions were amplified from genomic DNA by multiplex PCR using the deep immunoSEQ assay. Extracted genomic DNA from each cell subset was distributed evenly across all wells of several immunoSEQ 96-well plates, and each plate was treated as a replicate. Each replicate PCR for sorted subsets received around 0.2 ug genomic DNA, equal to 30,000 or so T cell genomes. Purified libraries were measured with a Qubit 3.0 fluorometer, size-checked on a Bioanalyzer 2100, and measured again with the KAPA Library Quantification kit. Each immunoSEQ 96-well plate was sequenced on its own single-read 150-cycle Illumina NextSeq 550 flow cell. In the paper's pipeline: Because the immunoSEQ output included only junctional sequences and no quality scores, the filtering could not be the same as the filtering used for full-length reads. To assign V/J genes and CDR3, sequences were annotated using PyIR, a Python wrapper for IgBLAST v1.9, with IMGT germline references. Reads were removed for weak V/J assignments (E-value above 1e-6), missing CDR3, stop codons, out-of-frame junctions, or ambiguous translated residues. V3J clonotypes were defined as sequences sharing the same inferred V gene, J gene, and CDR3 amino acid sequence. Percentage overlap between repertoires was computed as shared unique clonotypes divided by the size of the smaller repertoire. Three approaches were used to assess repertoire richness: RTK rarefaction, the Chao1 estimator, and Recon v2.1 estimates of unobserved clonotypes. Generation probabilities were computed with OLGA for all TCRbeta clonotypes obtained by the gDNA method from several donors. Entries here come from immuneACCESS through TCRdb and include only in-frame sequences with V and J called. Some clones fail to appear in such tables; in the studies checked, an unresolved V gene covers under half of the shortfall, and the cause of the remainder is unknown. V, J and clone size are those of that table, while D and trimming were read from the DNA. This sample is represented by roughly 1,500,000 clones; 95% to 99% of them were singletons. The ten largest clones add up to about 0.45% of the sample.

The donors were healthy, HIV-negative adults with no recently reported acute infections or vaccinations. Only Caucasian adults living in Nashville, Tennessee, USA were represented among the donors. CD4+ T cells were enriched by magnetic negative selection, after which naive cells were positively selected on CD45RA and the negative fraction was taken as the memory subset. Blood was collected by leukapheresis, and PBMCs were isolated by Ficoll-Histopaque density gradient centrifugation and then cryopreserved in liquid nitrogen vapor phase. Analytical flow cytometry was used to check the purity and quantity of each magnetically sorted T cell population. Genomic DNA was isolated from each sorted fraction and quantified by UV absorbance on a Nanodrop 2000c. Beyond this particular receptor, the publication reports: Because the study included a small number of donors, the genetic and exposure-history diversity represented was limited. Based on pairwise subsampling, the degree of clonotype sharing among donors was expected to be affected by sequencing depth. Naive subsets generally had larger estimated clonotype richness than memory subsets. Sampling was restricted to blood, and TCR repertoires in tissue are likely to differ from TCR repertoires in blood. When several donors were compared, the shared fraction of clonotypes was around 5% for naive CD4, around 4% for naive CD8, 2.3% for memory CD4, and 0.4% for memory CD8. Clonotypes shared by all four sorted-subset donors showed higher generation probabilities than non-shared clonotypes. Rarefaction of sorted-subset datasets indicated incomplete sequencing despite the large sequencing depth.

A note on this clone: It has no known antigen specificity. No base quality information exists; no much larger clone differs at one position.

Sequencing was performed on naive CD4+ T cells sorted from blood. The sample's cell subset or site label, in plain terms: CD45RA+ positively selected. The sequence was collected from a man aged 30-40 years in good health.

The CDR3 protein is CASWDSLYGYTF. The bases are TGTGCCAGTTGGGACAGCTTATATGGCTACACCTTC. The chain was built from TRBV19 and TRBJ1-2, and 7 junction bases match TRBD1. V trim: 8 bases; J trim: 5 bases; unmatched bases: 5. The CDR3 measures 12 amino acids from cysteine to phenylalanine. Just the 36-base CDR3 DNA is kept, in frame starting at base 1. CDR1 and CDR2 were assigned from the germline V gene (reference sequence) as LNHDA and SQIVND.